This T cell receptor (beta chain) was profiled in a study of blood T cell repertoires in COVID-19. On the study more broadly: Nucleic acid was either cDNA or gDNA, and it came from T cells, B-cell-depleted T cells, or PBMCs.

This table comes from immunoSEQ multiplex PCR, and its TCRdb copy is limited to in-frame clones, with some not included. Of roughly 100,000 clones listed, 70% to 90% are singletons. The CDR3 loop spans 16 amino acids. V trimming: 2 bases; J trimming: 4 bases; junction bases outside the gene matches: 8. Germline V gene data show CDR1 as MNHEY and CDR2 as SMNVEV (reference sequence). This chain joins TRBV27 and TRBJ2-1; 7 bases agree with TRBD1. The clonotype originates from a man in his forties or fifties in a cohort sampled during active COVID-19. Source material: peripheral blood. In nucleotides, the CDR3 is TGTGCCAGCAGTTTACAGACAGGGTCGTCTTACAATGAGCAGTTCTTC. Protein sequence: CASSLQTGSSYNEQFF.